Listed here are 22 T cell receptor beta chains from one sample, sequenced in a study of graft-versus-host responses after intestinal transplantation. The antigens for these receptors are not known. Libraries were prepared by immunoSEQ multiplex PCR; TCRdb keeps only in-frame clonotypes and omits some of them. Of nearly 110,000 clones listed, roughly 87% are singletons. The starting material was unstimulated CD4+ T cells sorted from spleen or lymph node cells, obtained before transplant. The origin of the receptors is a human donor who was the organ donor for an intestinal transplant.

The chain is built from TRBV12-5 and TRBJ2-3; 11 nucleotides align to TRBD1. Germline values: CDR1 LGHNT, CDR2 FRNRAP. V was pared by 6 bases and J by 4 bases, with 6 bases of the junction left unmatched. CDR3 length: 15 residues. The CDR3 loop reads CASGRTGGSSDTQYF. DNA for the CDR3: TGTGCTAGTGGACGGACAGGGGGCAGTTCAGATACGCAGTATTTT.

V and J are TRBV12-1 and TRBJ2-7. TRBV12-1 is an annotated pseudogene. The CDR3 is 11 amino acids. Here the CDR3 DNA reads TGTGCCAGCAGCCCCTCGCACGAGCAGTACTTC. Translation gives CASSPSHEQYF.

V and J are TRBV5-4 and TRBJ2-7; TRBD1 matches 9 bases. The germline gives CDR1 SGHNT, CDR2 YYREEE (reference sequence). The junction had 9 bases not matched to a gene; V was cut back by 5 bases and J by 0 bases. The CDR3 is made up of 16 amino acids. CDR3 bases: TGTGCCAGCAGTTATCCGGGACAGGGACTCTCCTACGAGCAGTACTTC. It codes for CASSYPGQGLSYEQYF.

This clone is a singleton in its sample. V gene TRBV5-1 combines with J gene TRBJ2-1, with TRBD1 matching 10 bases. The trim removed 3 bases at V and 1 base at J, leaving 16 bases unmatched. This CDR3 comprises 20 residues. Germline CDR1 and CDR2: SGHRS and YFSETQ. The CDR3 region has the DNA TGCGCCAGCAGCTGGTCACGACAGGGGGCTTTTCTGACGTCCTACAATGAGCAGTTCTTC. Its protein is CASSWSRQGAFLTSYNEQFF.

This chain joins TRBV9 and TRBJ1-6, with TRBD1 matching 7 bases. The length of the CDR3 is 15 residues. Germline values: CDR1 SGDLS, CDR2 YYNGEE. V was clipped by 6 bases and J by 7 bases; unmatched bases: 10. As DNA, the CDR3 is TGTGCCAGCACCCACCCGACAGGGTGGAATTCACCCCTCCACTTT. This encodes CASTHPTGWNSPLHF.

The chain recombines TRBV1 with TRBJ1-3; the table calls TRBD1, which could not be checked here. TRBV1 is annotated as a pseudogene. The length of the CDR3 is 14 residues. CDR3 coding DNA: TGCGCTAGCAGCCAACCCCAATCTGGAAACACCATATATTTT. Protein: CASSQPQSGNTIYF.

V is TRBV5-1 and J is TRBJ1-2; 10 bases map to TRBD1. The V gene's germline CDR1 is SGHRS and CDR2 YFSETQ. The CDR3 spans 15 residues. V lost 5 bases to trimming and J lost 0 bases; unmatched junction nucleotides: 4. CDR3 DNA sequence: TGCGCCAGCAGGGTAGGGACAGGGGCTAACTATGGCTACACCTTC. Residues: CASRVGTGANYGYTF.

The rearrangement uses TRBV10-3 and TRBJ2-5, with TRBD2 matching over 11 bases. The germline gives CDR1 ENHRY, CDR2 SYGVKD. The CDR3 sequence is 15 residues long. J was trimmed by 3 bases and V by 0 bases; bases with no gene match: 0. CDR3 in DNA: TGTGCCATCAGTGAGTCGACTAGCGGGGAAGAGACCCAGTACTTC. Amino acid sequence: CAISESTSGEETQYF.

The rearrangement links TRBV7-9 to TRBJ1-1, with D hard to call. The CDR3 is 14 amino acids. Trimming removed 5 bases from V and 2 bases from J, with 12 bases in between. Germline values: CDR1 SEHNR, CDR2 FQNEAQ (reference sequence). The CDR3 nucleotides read TGTGCCAGCAGCCCGGCCCGGGTAAACACTGAAGCTTTCTTT. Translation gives CASSPARVNTEAFF.

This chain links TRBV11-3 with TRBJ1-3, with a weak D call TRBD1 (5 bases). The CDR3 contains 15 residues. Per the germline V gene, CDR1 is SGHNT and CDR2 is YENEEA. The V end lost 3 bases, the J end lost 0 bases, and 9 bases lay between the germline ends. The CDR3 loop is CASSFMGVSGNTIYF. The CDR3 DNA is TGTGCCAGCAGCTTCATGGGGGTCTCTGGAAACACCATATATTTT.

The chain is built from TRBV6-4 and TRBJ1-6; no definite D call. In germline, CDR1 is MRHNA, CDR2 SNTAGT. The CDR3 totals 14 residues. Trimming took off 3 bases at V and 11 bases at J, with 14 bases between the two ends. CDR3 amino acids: CASSEVAGYPPLHF. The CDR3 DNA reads TGTGCCAGCAGTGAGGTGGCAGGTTATCCACCCCTCCACTTT.

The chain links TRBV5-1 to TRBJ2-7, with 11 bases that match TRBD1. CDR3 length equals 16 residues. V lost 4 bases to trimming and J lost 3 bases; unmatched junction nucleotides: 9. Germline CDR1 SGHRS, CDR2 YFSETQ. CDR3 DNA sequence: TGCGCCAGCAGCGTCTCCCCCGGGACAGGGGGCTACGAGCAGTACTTC. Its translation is CASSVSPGTGGYEQYF.

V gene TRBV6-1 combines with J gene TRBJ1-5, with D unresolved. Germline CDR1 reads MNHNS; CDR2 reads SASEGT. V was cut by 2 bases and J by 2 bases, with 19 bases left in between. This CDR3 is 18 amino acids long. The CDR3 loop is CASSERAGSELGNQPQHF. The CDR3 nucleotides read TGTGCCAGCAGTGAAAGGGCAGGCAGCGAGTTGGGCAATCAGCCCCAGCATTTT.

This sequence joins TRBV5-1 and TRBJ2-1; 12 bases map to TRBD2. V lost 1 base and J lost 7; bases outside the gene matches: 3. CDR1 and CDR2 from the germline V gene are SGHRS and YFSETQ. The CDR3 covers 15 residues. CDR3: CASSLILAGGNEQFF. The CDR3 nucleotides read TGCGCCAGCAGCTTGATTCTAGCGGGGGGGAATGAGCAGTTCTTC. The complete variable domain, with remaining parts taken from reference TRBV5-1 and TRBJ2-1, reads KAGVTQTPRYLIKTRGQQVTLSCSPISGHRSVSWYQQTPGQGLQFLFEYFSETQRNKGNFPGRFSGRQFSNSRSEMNVSTLELGDSALYLCASSLILAGGNEQFFGPGTRLTVL.

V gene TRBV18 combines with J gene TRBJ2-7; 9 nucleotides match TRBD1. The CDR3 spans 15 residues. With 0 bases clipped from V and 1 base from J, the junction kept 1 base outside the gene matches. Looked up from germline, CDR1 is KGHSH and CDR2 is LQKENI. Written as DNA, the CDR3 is TGTGCCAGCTCACCACCGGGGACAGGGTCCTACGAGCAGTACTTC. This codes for CASSPPGTGSYEQYF. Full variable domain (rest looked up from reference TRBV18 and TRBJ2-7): NAGVMQNPRHLVRRRGQEARLRCSPMKGHSHVYWYRQLPEEGLKFMVYLQKENIIDESGMPKERFSAEFPKEGPSILRIQQVVRGDSAAYFCASSPPGTGSYEQYFGPGTRLTVT.

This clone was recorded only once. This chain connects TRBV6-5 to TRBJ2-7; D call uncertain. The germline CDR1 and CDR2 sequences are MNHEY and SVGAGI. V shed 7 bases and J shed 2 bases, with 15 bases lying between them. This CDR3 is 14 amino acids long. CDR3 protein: CASKNQASTYEQYF. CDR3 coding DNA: TGTGCCAGCAAAAACCAGGCTTCCACCTACGAGCAGTACTTC.

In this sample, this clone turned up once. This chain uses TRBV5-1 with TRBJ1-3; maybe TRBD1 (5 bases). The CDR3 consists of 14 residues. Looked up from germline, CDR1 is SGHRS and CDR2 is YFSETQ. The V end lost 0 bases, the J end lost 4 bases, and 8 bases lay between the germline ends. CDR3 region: CASSLVPGGNTIYF. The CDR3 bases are TGCGCCAGCAGCTTGGTCCCAGGGGGAAACACCATATATTTT.

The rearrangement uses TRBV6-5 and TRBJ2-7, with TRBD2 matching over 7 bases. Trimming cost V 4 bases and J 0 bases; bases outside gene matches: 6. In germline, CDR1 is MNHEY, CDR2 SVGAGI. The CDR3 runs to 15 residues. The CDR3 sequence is CASSFLAVSSYEQYF. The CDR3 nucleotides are TGTGCCAGCAGTTTCCTAGCGGTAAGCTCCTACGAGCAGTACTTC.

The CDR3 DNA follows: TGTGCCAGCAGCAGCCGGACAGGGATTAGCTCTGGGGCCAACGTCCTGACTTTC. This codes for CASSSRTGISSGANVLTF. This rearrangement joins TRBV7-9 to TRBJ2-6; TRBD1 aligns across 8 bases. The germline CDR1 and CDR2 sequences are SEHNR and FQNEAQ (reference sequence). V was pared by 5 bases and J by 0 bases, with 9 bases of the junction left unmatched. This CDR3 region has 18 residues.

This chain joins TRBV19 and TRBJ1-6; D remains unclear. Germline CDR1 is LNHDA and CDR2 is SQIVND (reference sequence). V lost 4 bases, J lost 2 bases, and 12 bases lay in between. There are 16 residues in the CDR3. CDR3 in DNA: TGTGCCAGTAGTAGTCTAGGGAATACCTATAATTCACCCCTCCACTTT. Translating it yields CASSSLGNTYNSPLHF.

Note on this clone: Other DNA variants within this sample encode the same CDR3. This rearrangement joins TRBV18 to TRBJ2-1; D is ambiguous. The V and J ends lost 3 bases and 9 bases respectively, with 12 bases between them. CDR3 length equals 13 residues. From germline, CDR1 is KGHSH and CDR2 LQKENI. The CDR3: CASSPPSWSEQFF. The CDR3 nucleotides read TGTGCCAGCTCACCGCCGTCTTGGTCTGAGCAGTTCTTC.

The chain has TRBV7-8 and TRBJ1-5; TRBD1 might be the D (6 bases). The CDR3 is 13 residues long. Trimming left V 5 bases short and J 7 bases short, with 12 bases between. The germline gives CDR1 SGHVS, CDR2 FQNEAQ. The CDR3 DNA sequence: TGTGCCAGCAGCACGGGGACAATCCAGCCCCAGCATTTT. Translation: CASSTGTIQPQHF.